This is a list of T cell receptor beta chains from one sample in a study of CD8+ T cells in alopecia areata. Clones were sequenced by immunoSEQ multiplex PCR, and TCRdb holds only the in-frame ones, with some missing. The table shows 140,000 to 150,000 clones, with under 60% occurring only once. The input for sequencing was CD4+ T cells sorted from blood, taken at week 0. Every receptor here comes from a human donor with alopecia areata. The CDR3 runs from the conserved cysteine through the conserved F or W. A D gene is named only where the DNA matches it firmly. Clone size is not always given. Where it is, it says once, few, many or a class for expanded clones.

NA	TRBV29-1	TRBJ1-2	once	TGCAGCGTTGCCGGGGAGGTTGGCTACACCTTC	CSVAGEVGYTF
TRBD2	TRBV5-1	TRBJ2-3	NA	TGCGCCAGCAGCACCGGGACTAGCGACACAGATACGCAGTATTTT	CASSTGTSDTDTQYF
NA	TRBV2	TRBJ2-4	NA	TGTGCCAGCAGTGGTGGCGTCAGTTACATTCAGTACTTC	CASSGGVSYIQYF
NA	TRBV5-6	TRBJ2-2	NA	TGTGCCAGCAGCTTTCGTGGGGAGACCGGGGAGCTGTTTTTT	CASSFRGETGELFF
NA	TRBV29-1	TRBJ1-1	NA	TGCAGCGTTCGAAGGGAAGGGGGGCCAGCTTTCTTT	CSVRREGGPAFF
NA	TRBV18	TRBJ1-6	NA	TGTGCCAGCTCACCCCGCCTGGATAATTCACCCCTCCACTTT	CASSPRLDNSPLHF
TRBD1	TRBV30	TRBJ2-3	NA	TGTGCCTGGAGTCGGCAGGGGGCTTTAACAGATACGCAGTATTTT	CAWSRQGALTDTQYF
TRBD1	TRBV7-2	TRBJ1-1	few	TGTGCCAGCAGCTTGGACAGGGTAGGGTTT	CASSLDRVGF
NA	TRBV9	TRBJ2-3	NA	TGTGCCAGCAGCGTAGCTCCTACTACTAGCACAGATACGCAGTATTTT	CASSVAPTTSTDTQYF
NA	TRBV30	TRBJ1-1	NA	TGTGCCAACCAGGACAGAGGCACAACCACTGAAGCTTTCTTT	CANQDRGTTTEAFF
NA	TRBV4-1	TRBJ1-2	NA	TGCGCCAGCAGCCAAGAACAGGGCCCCTATGGCTACACCTTC	CASSQEQGPYGYTF
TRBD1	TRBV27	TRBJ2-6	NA	TGTGCCAGCAGCCCCACGGCCTGGGACAGGGGGTTTTCTGGGGCCAACGTCCTGACTTTC	CASSPTAWDRGFSGANVLTF
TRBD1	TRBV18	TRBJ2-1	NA	TGTGCCAGCTCACCTTCCGGGACAGGGAGAGACGAGCAGTTCTTC	CASSPSGTGRDEQFF
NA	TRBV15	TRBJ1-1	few	TGTGCCACCAGCAGAGACAGTGAAAAAGCTTTCTTT	CATSRDSEKAFF
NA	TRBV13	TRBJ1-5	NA	TGTGCCACCCCAGGACTATATAGCAATCAGCCCCAGCATTTT	CATPGLYSNQPQHF
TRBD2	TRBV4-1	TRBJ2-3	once	TGCGCCAGCAGCCAAGGACTAGCGGGGGGACCGCAGTATTTT	CASSQGLAGGPQYF
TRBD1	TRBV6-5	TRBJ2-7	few	TGTGCCAGCAGTTACTCGATCCAGGGGGCCCACGAGCAGTACTTC	CASSYSIQGAHEQYF
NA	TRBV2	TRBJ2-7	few	TGTGCCAGCAGCAAGGGAAGCACCTACGAGCAGTACTTC	CASSKGSTYEQYF
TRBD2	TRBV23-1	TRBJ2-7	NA	TGCGCCAGCAGTAACGGACTAGCGGGCGATTCCTACGAGCAGTACTTC	CASSNGLAGDSYEQYF
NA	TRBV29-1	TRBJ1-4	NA	TGCAGCGTCCTCGGGGCGGAAAAACTGTTTTTT	CSVLGAEKLFF
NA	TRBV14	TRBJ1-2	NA	TGTGCCAGCAGCCAGGGTCAGGGAGTTGGAGGCTACACCTTC	CASSQGQGVGGYTF
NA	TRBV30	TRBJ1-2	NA	TGTGCCTTAGGGGAGGGGCATATGGCCCACTATGGCTACACCTTC	CALGEGHMAHYGYTF
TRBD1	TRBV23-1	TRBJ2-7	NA	TGCGCCAGCCGCTCTCCGAGGACAGGGGGTTCCTACGAGCAGTACTTC	CASRSPRTGGSYEQYF
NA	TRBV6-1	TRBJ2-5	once	TGTGCCAGCAGGCAGGGAGAAGAGACCCAGTACTTC	CASRQGEETQYF
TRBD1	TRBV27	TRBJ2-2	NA	TGTGCCAGCAGCTGGGACAGTCACGCCGGGGAGCTGTTTTTT	CASSWDSHAGELFF
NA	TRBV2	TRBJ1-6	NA	TGTGCCAGCAGGGCTGGTGGGGCAGTTCTTAATTCACCCCTCCACTTT	CASRAGGAVLNSPLHF
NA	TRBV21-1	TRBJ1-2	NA	TGTGCCAGCAGCAAAGGCCCATCTGAACCCCACTTC	CASSKGPSEPHF